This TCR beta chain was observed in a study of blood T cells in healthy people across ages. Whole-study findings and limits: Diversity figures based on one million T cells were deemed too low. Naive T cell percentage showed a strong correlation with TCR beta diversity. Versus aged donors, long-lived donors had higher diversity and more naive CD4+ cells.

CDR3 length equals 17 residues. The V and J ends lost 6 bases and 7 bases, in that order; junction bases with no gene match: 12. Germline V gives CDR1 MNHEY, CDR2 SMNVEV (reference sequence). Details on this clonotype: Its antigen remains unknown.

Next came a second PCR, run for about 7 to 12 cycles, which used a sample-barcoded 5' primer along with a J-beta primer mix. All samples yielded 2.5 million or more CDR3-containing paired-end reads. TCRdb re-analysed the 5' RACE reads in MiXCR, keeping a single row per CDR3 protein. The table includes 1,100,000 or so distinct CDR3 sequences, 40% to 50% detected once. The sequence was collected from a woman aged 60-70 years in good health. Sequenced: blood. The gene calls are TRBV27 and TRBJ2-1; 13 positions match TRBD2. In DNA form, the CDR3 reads TGTGCCAGCAGCACGTACCGGGGACTAGCGGGGACAAATGAGCAGTTCTTC. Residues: CASSTYRGLAGTNEQFF.